The clone carrying this T cell receptor (beta chain) was seen repeatedly, ten times or more. Antigen unknown. The sample is drawn from a study of T cell repertoires in cytomegalovirus infection. Across the study: Through public TCR beta signatures, both CMV infection and matching HLA type were indicated.

TCRdb redid the calling of the reads with MiXCR, one entry per CDR3 protein. The sample consists of approximately 250,000 distinct CDR3 sequences, around 8.7% of them appearing once. Study outcomes and limitations: Carriers of CMV plus the relevant HLA were identified by cumulative public TCR beta family frequency. Ex vivo responses were dominated by HLA-C-restricted CMV-specific TCR beta clonotypes.

J lost 9 bases, V lost 6 bases, and 5 bases had no gene match. CDR3 length: 15 residues. The clonotype comes from a human donor in good health (CMV status not recorded). Some clones in this sample may be carry-over from other donors' samples. Sequenced sample: PBMCs. The chain combines TRBV12-3 or TRBV12-4 with TRBJ2-1; TRBD2 matches at 16 bases. The CDR3 coding sequence is TGTGCCAGCAGGGGACTAGCGGGAGGGCGGGGTGAGCAGTTCTTC. Translation: CASRGLAGGRGEQFF.